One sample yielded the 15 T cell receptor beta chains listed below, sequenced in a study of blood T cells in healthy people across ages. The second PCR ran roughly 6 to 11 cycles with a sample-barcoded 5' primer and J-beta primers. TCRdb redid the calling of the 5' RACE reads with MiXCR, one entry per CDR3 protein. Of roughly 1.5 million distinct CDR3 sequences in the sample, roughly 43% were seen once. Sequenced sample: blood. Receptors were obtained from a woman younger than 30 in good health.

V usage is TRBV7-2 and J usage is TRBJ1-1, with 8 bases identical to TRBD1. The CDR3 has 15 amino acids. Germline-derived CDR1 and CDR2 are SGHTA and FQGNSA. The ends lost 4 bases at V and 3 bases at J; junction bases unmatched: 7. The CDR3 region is CASSSMTGAHTEAFF. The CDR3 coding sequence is TGTGCCAGCAGCTCGATGACAGGGGCCCACACTGAAGCTTTCTTT.

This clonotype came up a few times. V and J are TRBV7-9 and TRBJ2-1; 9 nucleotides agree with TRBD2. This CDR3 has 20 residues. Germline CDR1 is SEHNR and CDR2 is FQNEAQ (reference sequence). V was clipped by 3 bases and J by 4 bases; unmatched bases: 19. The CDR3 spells CASSFLTRGGASSEYNEQFF. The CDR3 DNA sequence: TGTGCCAGCAGCTTTTTAACGCGGGGGGGGGCTAGCTCGGAATACAATGAGCAGTTCTTC. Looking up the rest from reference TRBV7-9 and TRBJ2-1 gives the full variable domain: DTGVSQNPRHKITKRGQNVTFRCDPISEHNRLYWYRQTLGQGPEFLTYFQNEAQLEKSRLLSDRFSAERPKGSFSTLEIQRTEQGDSAMYLCASSFLTRGGASSEYNEQFFGPGTRLTVL.

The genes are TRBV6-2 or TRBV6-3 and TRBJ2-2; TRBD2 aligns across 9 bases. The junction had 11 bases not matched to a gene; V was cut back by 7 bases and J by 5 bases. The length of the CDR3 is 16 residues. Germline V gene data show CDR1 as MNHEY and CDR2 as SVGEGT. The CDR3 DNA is TGTGCCAGCAACAAGTTAGCGGGAGTGTGGACCGGGGAGCTGTTTTTT. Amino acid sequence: CASNKLAGVWTGELFF.

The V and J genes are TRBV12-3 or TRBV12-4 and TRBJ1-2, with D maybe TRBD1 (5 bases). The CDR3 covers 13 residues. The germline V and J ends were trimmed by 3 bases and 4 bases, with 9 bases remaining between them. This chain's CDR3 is CASSFQGSYGYTF. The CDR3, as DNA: TGTGCCAGCAGTTTTCAGGGCTCCTATGGCTACACCTTC.

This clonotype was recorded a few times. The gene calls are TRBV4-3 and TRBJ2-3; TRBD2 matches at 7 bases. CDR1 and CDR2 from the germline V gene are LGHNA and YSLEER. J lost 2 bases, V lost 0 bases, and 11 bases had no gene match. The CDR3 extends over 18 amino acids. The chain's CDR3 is CASSQDSRAGDLTDTQYF. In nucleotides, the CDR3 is TGCGCCAGCAGCCAAGACAGTCGGGCGGGGGACCTCACAGATACGCAGTATTTT.

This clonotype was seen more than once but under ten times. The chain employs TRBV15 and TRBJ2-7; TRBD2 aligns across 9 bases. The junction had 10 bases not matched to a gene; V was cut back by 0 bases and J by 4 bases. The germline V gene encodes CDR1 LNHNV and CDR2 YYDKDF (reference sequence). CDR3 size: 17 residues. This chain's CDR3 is CATSRDRLTSGLYEQYF. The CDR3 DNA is TGTGCCACCAGCAGAGATAGGTTGACTAGCGGATTATACGAGCAGTACTTC. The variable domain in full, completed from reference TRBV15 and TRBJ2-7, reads DAMVIQNPRYQVTQFGKPVTLSCSQTLNHNVMYWYQQKSSQAPKLLFHYYDKDFNNEADTPDNFQSRRPNTSFCFLDIRSPGLGDTAMYLCATSRDRLTSGLYEQYFGPGTRLTVT.

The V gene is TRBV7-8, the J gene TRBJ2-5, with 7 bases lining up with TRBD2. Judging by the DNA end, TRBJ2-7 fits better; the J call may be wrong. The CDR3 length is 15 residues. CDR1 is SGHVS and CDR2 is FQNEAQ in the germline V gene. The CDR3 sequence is CASSLVPGGRDEQYF. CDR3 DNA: TGTGCCAGCAGCTTGGTTCCGGGAGGACGGGACGAGCAGTACTTC.

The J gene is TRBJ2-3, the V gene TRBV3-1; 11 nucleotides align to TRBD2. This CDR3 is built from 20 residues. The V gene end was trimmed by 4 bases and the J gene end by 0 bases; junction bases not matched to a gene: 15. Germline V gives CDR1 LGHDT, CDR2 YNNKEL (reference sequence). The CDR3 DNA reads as TGTGCCAGCAGCCGCCGCCCTTTAGCGGGGGGGTTCATTAGCACAGATACGCAGTATTTT. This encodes CASSRRPLAGGFISTDTQYF.

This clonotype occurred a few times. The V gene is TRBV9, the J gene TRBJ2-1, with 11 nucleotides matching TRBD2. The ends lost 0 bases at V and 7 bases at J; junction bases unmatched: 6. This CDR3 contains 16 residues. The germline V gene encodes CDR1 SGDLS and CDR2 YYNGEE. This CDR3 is CASSVVSSGGRNEQFF. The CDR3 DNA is TGTGCCAGCAGCGTAGTTTCTAGCGGGGGGAGGAATGAGCAGTTCTTC.

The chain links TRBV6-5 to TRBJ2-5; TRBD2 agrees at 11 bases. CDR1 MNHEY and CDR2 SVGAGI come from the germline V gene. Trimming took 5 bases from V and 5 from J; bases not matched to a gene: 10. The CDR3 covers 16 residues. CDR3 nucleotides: TGTGCCAGCAGTAGTGCTTCTAGCGGGGGGCGGGAGACCCAGTACTTC. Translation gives CASSSASSGGRETQYF.

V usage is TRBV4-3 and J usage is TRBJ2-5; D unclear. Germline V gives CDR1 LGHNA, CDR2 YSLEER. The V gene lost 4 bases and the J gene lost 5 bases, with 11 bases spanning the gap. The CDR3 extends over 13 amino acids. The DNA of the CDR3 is TGCGCCAGCAGCCCTACGGCTCGTGAGACCCAGTACTTC. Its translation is CASSPTARETQYF.

CDR3 bases: TGTGCCAGCAGCTTTCCGGGGTTTCCAGATACGCAGTATTTT. This encodes CASSFPGFPDTQYF. V usage is TRBV7-8 and J usage is TRBJ2-3; maybe TRBD2 (5 bases). CDR3 length equals 14 residues. Germline V gene data show CDR1 as SGHVS and CDR2 as FQNEAQ. V was clipped by 3 bases and J by 4 bases, with 11 bases between them.

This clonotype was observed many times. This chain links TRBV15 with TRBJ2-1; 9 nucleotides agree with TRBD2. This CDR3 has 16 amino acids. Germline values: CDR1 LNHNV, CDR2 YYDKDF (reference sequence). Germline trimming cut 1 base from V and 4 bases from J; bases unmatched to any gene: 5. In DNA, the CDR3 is TGTGCCACCAGCAGAGCGACTAGCGGCCCTTACAATGAGCAGTTCTTC. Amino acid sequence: CATSRATSGPYNEQFF. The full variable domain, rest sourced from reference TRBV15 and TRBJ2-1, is DAMVIQNPRYQVTQFGKPVTLSCSQTLNHNVMYWYQQKSSQAPKLLFHYYDKDFNNEADTPDNFQSRRPNTSFCFLDIRSPGLGDTAMYLCATSRATSGPYNEQFFGPGTRLTVL.

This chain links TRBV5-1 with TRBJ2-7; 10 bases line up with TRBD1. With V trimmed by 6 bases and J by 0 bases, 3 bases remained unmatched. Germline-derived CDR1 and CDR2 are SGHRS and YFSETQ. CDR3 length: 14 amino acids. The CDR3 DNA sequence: TGCGCCAGCACGGGACAGGGGCCCTCCTACGAGCAGTACTTC. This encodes CASTGQGPSYEQYF.

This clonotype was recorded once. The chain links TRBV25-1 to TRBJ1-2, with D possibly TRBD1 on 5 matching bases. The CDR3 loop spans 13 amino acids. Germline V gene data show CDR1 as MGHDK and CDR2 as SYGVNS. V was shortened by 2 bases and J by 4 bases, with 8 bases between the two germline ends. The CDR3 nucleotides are TGTGCCAGCAGTGAACACGACAGCTATGGCTACACCTTC. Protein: CASSEHDSYGYTF.